This T cell receptor (beta chain) comes out of a study of HIV-infected children after antiretroviral therapy interruption. Treatment noted: PENTA 11 planned treatment interruption arm or continuous ART arm. This clonotype was seen a handful of times. A 3' RACE protocol on RNA, with unique molecular identifiers, produced the TCR library. TCRdb re-analysed the 3' RACE reads in MiXCR, keeping a single row per CDR3 protein. The data hold around 50,000 distinct CDR3 sequences, with 4.3% observed a single time. The V gene lost 3 bases and the J gene lost 9 bases, with 18 bases spanning the gap. This CDR3 is built from 14 residues. The germline CDR1 and CDR2 sequences are MDHEN and SYDVKM.

The TCR was taken from a pool of human donors with HIV. The starting material was CD45RA+ CD4+ T cells from PBMCs, pooled from several time points, obtained from a donor given antiretroviral therapy, either interrupted or continuous. Subset reported: naive CD4+ CD45RA+ CD45RO- T cells. The chain joins TRBV28 to TRBJ2-7; weak D call: TRBD1 (6 bases). The CDR3, as DNA: TGTGCCAGCAGTTTGAGGCAGGGGTCGGTCGGGCAGTACTTC. Translated: CASSLRQGSVGQYF.